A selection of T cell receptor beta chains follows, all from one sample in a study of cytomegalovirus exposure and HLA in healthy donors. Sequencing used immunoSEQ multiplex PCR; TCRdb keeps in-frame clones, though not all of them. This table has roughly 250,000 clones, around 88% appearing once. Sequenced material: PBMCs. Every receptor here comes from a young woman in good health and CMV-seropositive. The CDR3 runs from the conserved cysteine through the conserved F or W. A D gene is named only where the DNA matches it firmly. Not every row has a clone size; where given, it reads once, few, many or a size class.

DNA: TGTGCCAGCAGCCCCCGACAGGGGCTTCCCCCTGGGGCCAACGTCCTGACTTTC
CDR3: CASSPRQGLPPGANVLTF
J: TRBJ2-6
size: -
V: TRBV11-2
D: TRBD1

DNA: TGTGCCAGCAGTTTTGAGACAGGCCTCGGTCCCGGGGAGCTGTTTTTT
CDR3: CASSFETGLGPGELFF
J: TRBJ2-2
size: once
V: TRBV27
D: -

DNA: TGTGCCAGCAGTCCCCTGGACCCCGGAGGGGAGGAGACCCAGTACTTC
CDR3: CASSPLDPGGEETQYF
J: TRBJ2-5
size: -
V: TRBV27
D: -

DNA: TGCAGTGCTCGCCCGGGACTAGAGTTCTTC
CDR3: CSARPGLEFF
J: TRBJ2-1
size: -
V: TRBV20-1
D: TRBD2

DNA: TGTGCCACCAGCAGAGGCCCCACGGCGGGGTCCACCGGGGAGCTGTTTTTT
CDR3: CATSRGPTAGSTGELFF
J: TRBJ2-2
size: once
V: TRBV15
D: -

DNA: TGTGCCAGTAGTACCCCGAGCGCAGGGGCCTATGGCTACACCTTC
CDR3: CASSTPSAGAYGYTF
J: TRBJ1-2
size: -
V: TRBV19
D: -

DNA: TGCGCCAGCAGAACCACCGGGACAGGGGGGCATAATGAGCAGTTCTTC
CDR3: CASRTTGTGGHNEQFF
J: TRBJ2-1
size: -
V: TRBV10-2
D: TRBD1

DNA: TGTGCCAGTAGGACGGGACATTCGAACACCGGGGAGCTGTTTTTT
CDR3: CASRTGHSNTGELFF
J: TRBJ2-2
size: -
V: TRBV19
D: -

DNA: TGTGCCAGCAGTGCTCTGGGACAGGGAGGGCAAGAGACCCAGTACTTC
CDR3: CASSALGQGGQETQYF
J: TRBJ2-5
size: -
V: TRBV2
D: TRBD1

DNA: TGCGCCAGCAGCGGGGGCAGTGGCTACACCTTC
CDR3: CASSGGSGYTF
J: TRBJ1-2
size: -
V: TRBV5-1
D: -

DNA: TGTGCCAGCAGCCCCTCCAGGGTCGAGCAGTACTTC
CDR3: CASSPSRVEQYF
J: TRBJ2-7
size: few
V: TRBV7-3
D: -

DNA: TGCGCCAGCAGCTTGGGGGACTTCAATCAGCCCCAGCATTTT
CDR3: CASSLGDFNQPQHF
J: TRBJ1-5
size: -
V: TRBV5-1
D: -

DNA: TGTGCCAGCTCCCCTGACACCTTTAAGAGCTCCTACGAGCAGTACTTC
CDR3: CASSPDTFKSSYEQYF
J: TRBJ2-7
size: many
V: TRBV5-4
D: -

DNA: TGTGCCAGCAGCTTAGTAGGCAGGGGGCATACTGAAGCTTTCTTT
CDR3: CASSLVGRGHTEAFF
J: TRBJ1-1
size: -
V: TRBV7-2
D: TRBD1

DNA: TGTGCCAGCAGTCAGGGTCCGACAGATACGCAGTATTTT
CDR3: CASSQGPTDTQYF
J: TRBJ2-3
size: -
V: TRBV6-1
D: -

DNA: TGTGCCAGCAGCCAAAGGGGAAGTGGCACTGAAGCTTTCTTT
CDR3: CASSQRGSGTEAFF
J: TRBJ1-1
size: -
V: TRBV14
D: -

DNA: TGCAGCGCAAAATCGGGGAACTCCTACGAGCAGTACTTC
CDR3: CSAKSGNSYEQYF
J: TRBJ2-7
size: -
V: TRBV29-1
D: -

DNA: TGTGCCAGCAGCCTAGTAACAGATACGCAGTATTTT
CDR3: CASSLVTDTQYF
J: TRBJ2-3
size: -
V: TRBV9
D: -